This section outlines one T cell receptor (beta chain) sequence together with its context. Original processing methods: Amplification with reference gene primers provided the estimates of nucleated cell counts. TCRdb keeps only in-frame clones here, not all; method: immunoSEQ multiplex PCR. V, J and clone size reflect that table, while D and trimming were determined from the DNA. The profile shows 30,000 to 40,000 clones, 65% to 90% of them singletons. The CDR3 extends over 17 amino acids. Germline V gives CDR1 SQVTM, CDR2 ANQGSEA. The junction had 9 bases not matched to a gene; V was cut back by 4 bases and J by 2 bases. These data belong to a study of blood T cell repertoires in COVID-19. Overall study: Acute-phase and convalescent COVID-19 samples originated in the United States, Italy and Spain. The cDNA or gDNA used as material had been derived from T cells, B-cell-depleted T cells, or PBMCs.

The clonotype was recovered from a woman aged 80 or over with active or convalescent COVID-19. The sequencing sample was made of peripheral blood. The chain employs TRBV29-1 and TRBJ2-7; 15 nucleotides line up with TRBD2. The CDR3 spells CSVGGLAGGLVPYEQYF. In nucleotides, the CDR3 is TGCAGCGTTGGAGGACTAGCGGGAGGGCTGGTACCCTACGAGCAGTACTTC.